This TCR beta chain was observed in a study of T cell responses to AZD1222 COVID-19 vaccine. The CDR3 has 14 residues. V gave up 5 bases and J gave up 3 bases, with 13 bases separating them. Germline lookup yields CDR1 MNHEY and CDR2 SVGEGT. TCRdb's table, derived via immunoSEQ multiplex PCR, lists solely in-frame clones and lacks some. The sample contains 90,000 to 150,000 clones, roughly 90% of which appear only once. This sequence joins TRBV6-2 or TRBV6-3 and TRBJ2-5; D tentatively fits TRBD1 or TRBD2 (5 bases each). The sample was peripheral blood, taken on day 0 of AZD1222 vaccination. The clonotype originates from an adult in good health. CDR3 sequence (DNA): TGTGCCAGCAGTAACCCGGGGCTGGAAGAGACCCAGTACTTC. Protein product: CASSNPGLEETQYF.